The 9 T cell receptor beta chains given below trace back to one sample, sequenced in a study of Ad26.COV2.S vaccination and SARS-CoV-2 variants. The treatment was: roughly 18 received Ad26.COV2.S at low or high dose, single or two shots; roughly 5 received placebo; per-sample allocation not given. Each sample was drawn 63 days after the first injection (of vaccine or placebo). Assay: immunoSEQ multiplex PCR; the TCRdb copy retains only in-frame clones and omits some. The table has 350,000 to 550,000 clones, roughly 89% seen once; the top ten hold around 2.5%. The specimen was peripheral blood, collected in a trial of Ad26.COV2.S vaccine versus placebo. The receptors come from a person aged 18-60 years who received the Ad26.COV2.S COVID-19 vaccine or a placebo.

In the case of this clone: Its ends do not fully match the called genes, so a read error is possible. V is TRBV7-2 and J is TRBJ1-2; possible D gene TRBD1, 5 bases. The CDR3 totals 16 residues. Germline V gene sequence: CDR1 SGHTA, CDR2 FQGNSA. CDR3 residues: CASSLGGAGNVHGYIF. The CDR3 DNA follows: TGTGCCAGCAGCTTGGGTGGGGCAGGGAACGTCCATGGCTACATCTTC.

The rearrangement joins TRBV6-4 to TRBJ2-5; 9 nucleotides match TRBD2. The V gene's germline CDR1 is MRHNA and CDR2 SNTAGT. The CDR3 contains 15 residues. The ends lost 3 bases at V and 4 bases at J; junction bases unmatched: 6. The CDR3 bases are TGTGCCAGCAGTGAGGGTGCGGGACTAGCAGAGACCCAGTACTTC. Amino acid sequence: CASSEGAGLAETQYF.

The V and J genes are TRBV19 and TRBJ2-5, with D tentatively TRBD1 (5 bases). Trimming stripped 5 bases from V and 5 bases from J, with 21 bases between. Germline CDR1 and CDR2: LNHDA and SQIVND (reference sequence). This CDR3 has 16 amino acids. DNA for the CDR3: TGTGCCAGTAGTTCCGCCTACTTAACAGGTCTGGAGACCCAGTACTTC. This gives the protein CASSSAYLTGLETQYF. Variable domain in full (rest from reference TRBV19 and TRBJ2-5): DGGITQSPKYLFRKEGQNVTLSCEQNLNHDAMYWYRQDPGQGLRLIYYSQIVNDFQKGDIAEGYSVSREKKESFPLTVTSAQKNPTAFYLCASSSAYLTGLETQYFGPGTRLLVL.

The chain has TRBV6-6 and TRBJ1-4; D gene ambiguous. This CDR3 region has 15 residues. The V gene lost 0 bases and the J gene lost 6 bases, with 11 bases spanning the gap. Germline CDR1 reads MNHNY; CDR2 reads SVGAGI (reference sequence). For the CDR3, the DNA is TGTGCCAGCAGTTACTCGATGGGTTTCGATGAAAAACTGTTTTTT. Translated: CASSYSMGFDEKLFF.

This sequence joins TRBV5-1 and TRBJ2-3, with TRBD2 matching over 9 bases. The CDR3 has 17 amino acids. Germline V CDR1 and CDR2: SGHRS, YFSETQ. The V segment lost 0 bases and the J segment 0 bases; nucleotides outside the gene matches: 5. CDR3 nucleotide sequence: TGCGCCAGCAGCTTGGAGCGGGGGGCCGCTAGCACAGATACGCAGTATTTT. Translation: CASSLERGAASTDTQYF.

With respect to this clone: The identical CDR3 is also encoded by other nucleotide sequences in the sample. The chain links TRBV7-3 to TRBJ2-5; TRBD1 matches 8 bases. V lost 5 bases and J lost 2; bases outside the gene matches: 4. CDR3 length: 14 amino acids. The germline CDR1 and CDR2 sequences are SGHTA and FQGTGA. CDR3: CASSLDRGQETQYF. The CDR3 DNA follows: TGTGCCAGCAGCCTCGACAGGGGTCAAGAGACCCAGTACTTC.

The chain uses TRBV4-1 and TRBJ1-4; no firm D call. This CDR3 is 16 amino acids long. The germline V gene encodes CDR1 MGHRA and CDR2 YSYEKL. V was trimmed by 4 bases and J by 2 bases, leaving 14 bases between them. For the CDR3, the DNA is TGCGCCAGCAGCCGTCGCGTAGACGAGACTAATGAAAAACTGTTTTTT. Its protein is CASSRRVDETNEKLFF.

V usage is TRBV7-9 and J usage is TRBJ1-1; D not certain. CDR3 length: 15 residues. CDR1 is SEHNR, CDR2 FQNEAQ, per germline (reference sequence). V dropped 5 bases and J dropped 1 base, with 14 bases sitting between them. In DNA form, the CDR3 reads TGTGCCAGCAGCCCCCCCGGGAGGACGAACACTGAAGCTTTCTTT. It translates to CASSPPGRTNTEAFF.

The V gene is TRBV9, the J gene TRBJ1-2, with 7 bases fitting TRBD1. Germline V gene lookup returns CDR1 SGDLS and CDR2 YYNGEE. V shed 3 bases and J 4 bases; nucleotides not matched to a gene: 9. The CDR3 has 15 amino acids. The CDR3 DNA follows: TGTGCCAGCAGCGACCAGACAGGGCTGGTCTATGGCTACACCTTC. It translates to CASSDQTGLVYGYTF.